This TCR beta chain was recorded in a study of T cells in Graves' hyperthyroidism and ophthalmopathy. This clonotype was counted ten times or more. Patients were excluded for uncontrolled infection, other autoimmune disease, pregnancy or lactation. Each 10 ml fresh peripheral blood draw supplied the PBMCs. Germline assignment: CDR1 GTSNPN and CDR2 SVGIG (reference sequence). The CDR3 has 16 residues. Trimming took 0 bases from V and 2 from J; bases not matched to a gene: 5. The TCR beta CDR3 regions underwent amplification using RNA transcripts as the source. When the TCR CDR3 underwent first-round RT-PCR, the HTBI primer set was used. Using its own MiXCR run on the multiplex PCR reads, TCRdb lists one record per CDR3 protein. Of about 270,000 distinct CDR3 sequences detected, nearly 15% appear once; the ten largest clones hold 30% to 35%.

V gene TRBV30 combines with J gene TRBJ2-2; TRBD1 matches at 8 bases. The sequenced sample was blood. This sequence was found in a woman aged 50 to 65 with Graves' hyperthyroidism that later progressed to Graves' ophthalmopathy. This chain's CDR3 is CAWSVQGAINTGELFF. The CDR3 DNA follows: TGTGCCTGGAGTGTCCAGGGGGCGATAAACACCGGGGAGCTGTTTTTT.